The 17 T cell receptor beta chains below come from one sample, sequenced in a study of blood T cells in healthy people across ages (dated by TCRdb to the mid-2010s). The library was prepared using 5' RACE. The sample was run on an Illumina HiSeq 2500. A second PCR of roughly 6 to 11 cycles was run with a J-beta primer mix and a sample-barcoded 5' primer. TCRdb reworked the public reads: Q25 trimming with fastp, MiXCR clone assembly, productive beta chains retained. Each CDR3 protein gets just one entry, which takes the most common genes and DNA from the rows behind it. Counted in this sample were over a million distinct CDR3 sequences; around 27% of them appeared once. The ten largest clones add up to less than 0.85% of the sample. These data were likewise used in another study, on T cells of mothers and their children.

Material: blood. These TCRs come from a girl under 10 years old in good health.

The chain carries TRBV4-1 and TRBJ2-5, with 9 bases fitting TRBD1. Germline V gene lookup returns CDR1 MGHRA and CDR2 YSYEKL. The CDR3 has 17 residues. V shed 2 bases, J shed 2 bases, and the junction held 9 bases outside the gene matches. CDR3 nucleotide sequence: TGCGCCAGCAGCCAATATAACAGGGGGCCTACACAAGAGACCCAGTACTTC. This encodes CASSQYNRGPTQETQYF.

This sequence joins TRBV6-1 and TRBJ2-7; D possibly uses TRBD1 or TRBD2 (5 bases each). Trimming shortened V by 9 bases and J by 5 bases, and 14 bases separated the two germline ends. The CDR3 sequence is 12 residues long. Germline-derived CDR1 and CDR2 are MNHNS and SASEGT. The CDR3 DNA reads as TGTGCCAGTGACGGGGACCCGGACGAGCAGTACTTC. It yields the protein CASDGDPDEQYF.

The chain recombines TRBV29-1 with TRBJ2-1; D may be TRBD2 (6 bases). The V and J ends lost 7 bases and 7 bases respectively, with 20 bases between them. CDR1 and CDR2 (germline): SQVTM, ANQGSEA. CDR3 length: 14 residues. The CDR3: CSAPTGLGVNEQFF. The CDR3 region has the DNA TGCAGCGCCCCAACGGGACTGGGAGTAAATGAGCAGTTCTTC.

This clonotype was seen more than once but under ten times. The chain is built from TRBV20-1 and TRBJ2-3, with 9 bases lining up with TRBD2. With V trimmed by 0 bases and J by 2 bases, 6 bases remained unmatched. The germline V gene encodes CDR1 DFQATT and CDR2 SNEGSKA (reference sequence). This CDR3 has 16 amino acids. The CDR3 sequence is CSARDYERGVTDTQYF. The CDR3 DNA sequence: TGCAGTGCTAGAGATTATGAGCGGGGGGTCACAGATACGCAGTATTTT.

This clonotype has more than one count but fewer than ten. For the CDR3, the DNA is TGTGCCAGCAACATGGCGACTAGCGGGCCTTCCCTTTCTAGCACAGATACGCAGTATTTT. Translated: CASNMATSGPSLSSTDTQYF. This chain links TRBV6-2 or TRBV6-3 with TRBJ2-3, with 10 positions matching TRBD2. This CDR3 spans 20 amino acids. V lost 7 bases to trimming and J lost 0 bases; unmatched junction nucleotides: 19. Germline values: CDR1 MNHEY, CDR2 SVGEGT.

The chain couples TRBV29-1 to TRBJ2-3; D is possibly TRBD2 (6 bases). Germline-derived CDR1 and CDR2 are SQVTM and ANQGSEA. This CDR3 is built from 14 residues. Trimming removed 7 bases at V and 5 bases at J, with 19 bases between. The CDR3 region has the DNA TGCAGCGCCCGCGGGGTTCTCACTATAGATACGCAGTATTTT. Protein sequence: CSARGVLTIDTQYF.

The chain links TRBV12-3 or TRBV12-4 to TRBJ1-1; a weak D match, TRBD1 (5 bases). The V end lost 7 bases, the J end lost 0 bases, and 12 bases lay between the germline ends. The length of the CDR3 is 14 residues. Written as DNA, the CDR3 is TGTGCCAGCATTGGGGACTCCATGAACACTGAAGCTTTCTTT. Its protein is CASIGDSMNTEAFF.

This clonotype showed up many times. Its ends do not fully match the called genes, so a read error is possible. The chain employs TRBV3-1 and TRBJ2-5; D gene uncertain. The CDR3 contains 13 residues. CDR1 and CDR2 from the germline V gene are LGHDT and YNNKEL (reference sequence). The CDR3 DNA follows: TGCGCCAGCAGCCAAGGTGCTCGTGAGACCCAGTACTTC. Its protein is CASSQGARETQYF.

The chain carries TRBV5-6 and TRBJ2-2; TRBD1 or TRBD2 may be the D gene (5 bases each). Germline V CDR1 and CDR2: SGHDT, YYEEEE. The V end was cut by 4 bases, the J end by 4 bases, with 20 bases between. The CDR3 length is 17 residues. The CDR3 reads CASSKGRDPASTGELFF. The CDR3 DNA is TGTGCCAGCAGCAAGGGACGGGACCCGGCGAGCACCGGGGAGCTGTTTTTT.

The rearrangement links TRBV20-1 to TRBJ2-7; 8 nucleotides align to TRBD2. CDR3 length equals 13 residues. Germline trimming cut 3 bases from V and 4 bases from J; bases unmatched to any gene: 5. The germline gives CDR1 DFQATT, CDR2 SNEGSKA (reference sequence). DNA of the CDR3: TGCAGTGCTAGGTCAGCGGGAGCGTACGAGCAGTACTTC. This encodes CSARSAGAYEQYF.

The CDR3 bases are TGTGCCAGCAGCCCTCCGGACTGGGCATCCTACGAGCAGTACTTC. This gives the protein CASSPPDWASYEQYF. V is TRBV16 and J is TRBJ2-7, with a possible D match to TRBD2 (5 bases). The CDR3 totals 15 residues. V was shortened by 4 bases and J by 1 base, with 14 bases between the two germline ends. Germline V lookup: CDR1 KGHSY, CDR2 FQNENV.

A few counts support this clonotype. The chain links TRBV5-1 to TRBJ2-1; TRBD2 matches 9 bases. Per the germline V gene, CDR1 is SGHRS and CDR2 is YFSETQ. The CDR3 is made up of 14 amino acids. V shed 2 bases, J shed 7 bases, and the junction held 4 bases outside the gene matches. The CDR3: CASSFAGGINEQFF. The CDR3, as DNA: TGCGCCAGCAGCTTTGCGGGGGGGATAAATGAGCAGTTCTTC.

In the case of this clonotype: At one end the junction does not follow the germline gene, possibly because of a read error. The rearrangement uses TRBV12-3 or TRBV12-4 and TRBJ1-2; 7 bases match TRBD1. The CDR3 contains 13 residues. The CDR3 DNA is TGTGCCGGCAGGATCGGGACAGCCTATGGCTACACCTTC. Translated: CAGRIGTAYGYTF.

The rearrangement links TRBV7-3 to TRBJ2-2, with no clear D. Per the germline V gene, CDR1 is SGHTA and CDR2 is FQGTGA. The V and J ends lost 5 bases and 5 bases respectively, with 15 bases between them. CDR3 length: 15 amino acids. DNA for the CDR3: TGTGCCAGCAGCCCTACCTGGGATGCTACCGGGGAGCTGTTTTTT. Its protein is CASSPTWDATGELFF.

The chain employs TRBV3-1 and TRBJ2-5; the D gene is possibly TRBD2 (6 bases). Trimming removed 5 bases at V and 4 bases at J, with 20 bases between. CDR3 length equals 16 residues. CDR1 LGHDT and CDR2 YNNKEL come from the germline V gene (reference sequence). The CDR3 reads CASSDRGAGPGETQYF. The CDR3 DNA follows: TGTGCCAGCAGCGATCGTGGGGCGGGACCCGGAGAGACCCAGTACTTC.

Notes on this clonotype: Relative to the germline gene, one junction end is altered; a read error may explain this. The V gene is TRBV11-2, the J gene TRBJ2-7; D might be TRBD2 (8 bases). This CDR3 has 21 amino acids. Germline CDR1 reads SGHAT; CDR2 reads FQNNGV. CDR3 region: CASSLGSLKGAYAGGPYEQYF. DNA for the CDR3: TGTGCCAGCAGTTTAGGGAGCCTCAAGGGGGCGTATGCGGGAGGCCCCTACGAGCAGTACTTC.

This clonotype was seen only a few times. This CDR3 reads CASRSLVGGVSYEQYF. The CDR3 DNA follows: TGTGCCAGCAGATCCCTCGTGGGCGGAGTATCCTACGAGCAGTACTTC. The chain combines TRBV6-5 with TRBJ2-5, with D hard to call. The tail of the sequence fits TRBJ2-7 better, so the J call may be wrong. This CDR3 is built from 16 residues. CDR1 and CDR2 from the germline V gene are MNHEY and SVGAGI.